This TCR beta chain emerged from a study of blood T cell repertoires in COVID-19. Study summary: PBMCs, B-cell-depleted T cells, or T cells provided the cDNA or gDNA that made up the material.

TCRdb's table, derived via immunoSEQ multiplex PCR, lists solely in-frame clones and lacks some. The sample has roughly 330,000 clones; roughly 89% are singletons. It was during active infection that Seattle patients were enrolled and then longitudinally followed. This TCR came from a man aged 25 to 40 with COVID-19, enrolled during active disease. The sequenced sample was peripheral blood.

CDR3 loop: CAISEGASGRDTQYF. As DNA, the CDR3 is TGTGCCATCAGTGAAGGGGCTAGCGGGAGAGATACGCAGTATTTT. The V call is TRBV10-3, the J call TRBJ2-3; 10 bases map to TRBD2. This CDR3 spans 15 amino acids. The V gene's germline CDR1 is ENHRY and CDR2 SYGVKD. V was pared by 3 bases and J by 5 bases, with 5 bases of the junction left unmatched.